Listed below are T cell receptor beta chains from one sample, sequenced in a study of blood T cell repertoires in COVID-19. Assay: immunoSEQ multiplex PCR; the TCRdb copy retains only in-frame clones and omits some. The profile shows about 200,000 clones, 70% to 90% of them singletons. The source material was peripheral blood. The receptor source for this set is a man aged 55-75 years with active or convalescent COVID-19. The CDR3 runs from the conserved cysteine through the conserved F or W. The order of the fields is J gene, V gene, D gene, clone size, CDR3 protein, CDR3 DNA. The D gene is left open where the match is weak. Only some rows state a clone size, as once, few, many or a class for expanded clones.

TRBJ2-7 | TRBV11-2 | TRBD1 | NA | CASSLIQGAFYEQYF | TGTGCCAGCAGCTTAATCCAGGGGGCTTTTTACGAGCAGTACTTC
TRBJ1-1 | TRBV11-3 | NA | NA | CASSLGQTTEAFF | TGTGCCAGCAGCTTAGGACAGACCACTGAAGCTTTCTTT
TRBJ2-2 | TRBV5-1 | TRBD1 | NA | CASTQGVNTGELFF | TGCGCCAGCACACAGGGGGTAAACACCGGGGAGCTGTTTTTT
TRBJ1-1 | TRBV2 | NA | NA | CASSEVGGDTEAFF | TGTGCCAGCAGTGAAGTGGGAGGGGACACTGAAGCTTTCTTT
TRBJ2-1 | TRBV29-1 | NA | NA | CSVNQGRRGEQFF | TGCAGCGTGAACCAGGGAAGACGCGGTGAGCAGTTCTTC
TRBJ1-5 | TRBV6-5 | TRBD1 | NA | CASSFDRDHSNQPQHF | TGTGCCAGCAGTTTCGACAGGGATCATAGCAATCAGCCCCAGCATTTT
TRBJ2-3 | TRBV15 | TRBD2 | few | CATSRDTLAGSTDTQYF | TGTGCCACCAGCAGGGATACTCTAGCGGGGAGCACAGATACGCAGTATTTT
TRBJ2-3 | TRBV29-1 | NA | once | CSVDQGPLDTQYF | TGCAGCGTTGACCAGGGGCCATTAGATACGCAGTATTTT
TRBJ1-6 | TRBV4-1 | NA | NA | CASSPPTADYNSPLHF | TGCGCCAGCAGCCCCCCGACAGCCGATTATAATTCACCCCTCCACTTT
TRBJ2-2 | TRBV5-6 | TRBD1 | NA | CASSSRTGYYTGELFF | TGTGCCAGCAGCTCCAGGACAGGGTATTACACCGGGGAGCTGTTTTTT
TRBJ1-5 | TRBV2 | NA | NA | CASSDGRNSNQPQHF | TGTGCCAGCAGTGATGGGAGAAATAGCAATCAGCCCCAGCATTTT
TRBJ2-3 | TRBV27 | NA | NA | CASSLSPLGGAHPNTDTQYF | TGTGCCAGCAGTTTATCCCCGCTAGGGGGGGCGCACCCTAACACAGATACGCAGTATTTT
TRBJ2-5 | TRBV20-1 | NA | NA | CSASRSETQYF | TGCAGTGCTAGTAGGAGCGAGACCCAGTACTTC
TRBJ2-1 | TRBV2 | NA | NA | CASSEMVAPFGEQFF | TGTGCCAGCAGTGAAATGGTGGCCCCGTTTGGTGAGCAGTTCTTC
TRBJ2-7 | TRBV2 | TRBD1 | NA | CASGDRSHYEQYF | TGTGCCAGCGGGGACAGGAGCCATTACGAGCAGTACTTC
TRBJ2-2 | TRBV6-1 | TRBD1 | NA | CASSASTGGETGELFF | TGTGCCAGCAGTGCGTCGACAGGGGGTGAGACCGGGGAGCTGTTTTTT
TRBJ1-1 | TRBV29-1 | NA | once | CSVHPPTANTEAFF | TGCAGCGTTCACCCCCCGACAGCTAACACTGAAGCTTTCTTT
TRBJ1-6 | TRBV5-1 | NA | NA | CASSSTGRDSPLHF | TGCGCCAGCAGCTCAACAGGGAGAGATTCACCCCTCCACTTT
TRBJ1-6 | TRBV5-1 | NA | NA | CASSPDRSSPLHF | TGCGCCAGCAGCCCGGACAGAAGTTCACCCCTCCACTTT
TRBJ2-1 | TRBV6-6 | TRBD1 | NA | CASSPGAGGTRSSYNEQFF | TGTGCCAGCAGTCCCGGGGCAGGGGGCACACGGAGCTCCTACAATGAGCAGTTCTTC
TRBJ2-1 | TRBV6-5 | NA | NA | CASTLQGGFEQFF | TGTGCCAGCACCCTTCAGGGGGGCTTTGAGCAGTTCTTC
TRBJ1-3 | TRBV10-3 | TRBD1 | NA | CAISQQTGGSGNTIYF | TGTGCCATCAGCCAACAGACAGGGGGTAGTGGAAACACCATATATTTT
TRBJ2-2 | TRBV4-2 | TRBD2 | once | CASSQDKTSGGRSGELFF | TGTGCCAGCAGCCAAGATAAAACTAGCGGGGGAAGAAGCGGGGAGCTGTTTTTT
TRBJ1-1 | TRBV5-1 | NA | NA | CASSWVGTSNTEAFF | TGCGCCAGCAGCTGGGTCGGGACATCGAACACTGAAGCTTTCTTT
TRBJ1-1 | TRBV2 | TRBD1 | NA | CASSDRDRGRNTEAFF | TGTGCCAGCAGTGACCGGGACAGGGGGCGAAACACTGAAGCTTTCTTT
TRBJ2-4 | TRBV5-1 | TRBD1 | NA | CASSRTGTGRGNIQYF | TGCGCCAGCAGCAGGACCGGGACAGGGAGAGGAAACATTCAGTACTTC
TRBJ2-3 | TRBV2 | NA | NA | CASNNGAPSTDTQYF | TGTGCCAGCAATAATGGGGCGCCTAGCACAGATACGCAGTATTTT
TRBJ2-7 | TRBV11-2 | NA | many | CASSLDRRVQGSYEQYF | TGTGCCAGCAGCTTAGATCGACGGGTGCAGGGGTCCTACGAGCAGTACTTC
TRBJ2-3 | TRBV11-3 | NA | NA | CASSPGQSHSETQYF | TGTGCCAGCAGTCCTGGACAGTCCCACAGTGAGACGCAGTATTTT
TRBJ2-7 | TRBV29-1 | NA | NA | CSVGTPWDEQYF | TGCAGCGTTGGGACACCATGGGACGAGCAGTACTTC
TRBJ2-1 | TRBV5-4 | TRBD2 | NA | CASSFSGRGFSEQFF | TGTGCCAGCAGCTTTTCAGGGCGGGGGTTCAGTGAGCAGTTCTTC
TRBJ2-7 | TRBV7-9 | TRBD1 | once | CASSPLRGPTPYEQYF | TGTGCCAGCAGCCCTTTAAGGGGGCCAACGCCCTACGAGCAGTACTTC
TRBJ2-1 | TRBV18 | TRBD1 | NA | CASSGDRGMNEQFF | TGTGCCAGCTCAGGGGACAGGGGTATGAATGAGCAGTTCTTC
TRBJ1-6 | TRBV3-1/TRBV3-2 | NA | NA | CASRSDGIYNSPLHF | TGTGCCAGCAGGAGCGACGGAATATATAATTCACCCCTCCACTTT
TRBJ1-6 | TRBV6-2/TRBV6-3 | TRBD1 | NA | CASSYPGTGYWTETHNSPLHF | TGTGCCAGCAGTTACCCCGGGACAGGGTATTGGACGGAGACTCATAATTCACCCCTCCACTTT
TRBJ2-3 | TRBV5-1 | TRBD2 | NA | CASSLVTGGPDTQYF | TGCGCCAGCAGCTTGGTGACGGGGGGGCCGGATACGCAGTATTTT
TRBJ2-7 | TRBV5-1 | NA | NA | CASSLTGEVSYEQYF | TGCGCCAGCAGCTTGACAGGGGAGGTGAGCTACGAGCAGTACTTC
TRBJ1-2 | TRBV7-2 | TRBD1 | NA | CASSQSGTGIYGYTF | TGTGCCAGCAGCCAATCCGGGACAGGAATATATGGCTACACCTTC
TRBJ1-1 | TRBV6-6 | NA | once | CASSRTGAAEGTEAFF | TGTGCCAGCAGTCGAACTGGGGCGGCAGAAGGTACTGAAGCTTTCTTT
TRBJ1-2 | TRBV2 | NA | NA | CASTENIGVGYTF | TGTGCCAGCACAGAGAATATAGGGGTCGGCTACACCTTC
TRBJ2-3 | TRBV6-5 | TRBD2 | NA | CASSRSGVSTDTQYF | TGTGCCAGCAGCCGTAGCGGGGTTAGCACAGATACGCAGTATTTT